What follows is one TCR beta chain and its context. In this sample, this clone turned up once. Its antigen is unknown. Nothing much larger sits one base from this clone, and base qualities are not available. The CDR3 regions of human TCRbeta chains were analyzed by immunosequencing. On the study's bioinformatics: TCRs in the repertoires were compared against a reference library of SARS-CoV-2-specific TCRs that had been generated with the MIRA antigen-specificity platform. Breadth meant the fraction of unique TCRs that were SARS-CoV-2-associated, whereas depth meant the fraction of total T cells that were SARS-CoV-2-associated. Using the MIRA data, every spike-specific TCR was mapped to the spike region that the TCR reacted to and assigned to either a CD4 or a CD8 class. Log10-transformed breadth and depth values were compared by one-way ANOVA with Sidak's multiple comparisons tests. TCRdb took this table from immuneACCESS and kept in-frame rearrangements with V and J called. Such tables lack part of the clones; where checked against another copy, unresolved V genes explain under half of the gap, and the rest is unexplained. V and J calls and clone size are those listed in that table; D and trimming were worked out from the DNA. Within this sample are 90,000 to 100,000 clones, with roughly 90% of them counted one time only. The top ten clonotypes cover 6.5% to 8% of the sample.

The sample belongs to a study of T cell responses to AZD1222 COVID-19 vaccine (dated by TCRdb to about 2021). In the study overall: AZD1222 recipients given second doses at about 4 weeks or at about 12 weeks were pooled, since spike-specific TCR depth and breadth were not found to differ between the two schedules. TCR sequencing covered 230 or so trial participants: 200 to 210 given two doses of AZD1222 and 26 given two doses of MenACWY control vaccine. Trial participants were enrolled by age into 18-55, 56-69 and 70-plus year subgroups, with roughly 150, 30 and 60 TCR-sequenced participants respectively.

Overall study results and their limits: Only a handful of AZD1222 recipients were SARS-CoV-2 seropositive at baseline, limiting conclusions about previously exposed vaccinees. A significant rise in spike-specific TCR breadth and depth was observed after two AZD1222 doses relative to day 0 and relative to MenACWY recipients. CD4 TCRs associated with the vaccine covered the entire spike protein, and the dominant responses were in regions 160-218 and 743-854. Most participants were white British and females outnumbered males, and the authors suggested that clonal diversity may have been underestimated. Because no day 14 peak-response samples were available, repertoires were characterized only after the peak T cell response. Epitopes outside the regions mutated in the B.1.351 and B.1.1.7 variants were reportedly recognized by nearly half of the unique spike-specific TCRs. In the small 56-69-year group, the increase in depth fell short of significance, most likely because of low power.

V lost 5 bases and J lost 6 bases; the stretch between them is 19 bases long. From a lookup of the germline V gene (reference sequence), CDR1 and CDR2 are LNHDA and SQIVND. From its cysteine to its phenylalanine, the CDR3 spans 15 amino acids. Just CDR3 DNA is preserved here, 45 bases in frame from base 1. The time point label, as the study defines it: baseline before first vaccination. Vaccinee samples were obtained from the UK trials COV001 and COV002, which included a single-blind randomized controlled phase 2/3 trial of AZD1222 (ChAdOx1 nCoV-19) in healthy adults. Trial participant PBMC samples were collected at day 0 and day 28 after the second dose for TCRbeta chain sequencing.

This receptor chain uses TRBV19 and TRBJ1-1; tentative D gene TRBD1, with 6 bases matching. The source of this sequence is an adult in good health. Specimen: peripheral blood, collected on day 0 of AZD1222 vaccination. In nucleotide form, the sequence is TGTGCCAGTAGTGTGGGGGCCCTTAAACACCCTGAAGCTTTCTTT. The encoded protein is CASSVGALKHPEAFF.